A selection of T cell receptor beta chains follows, all from one sample in a study of T cells after yellow fever vaccination. TCRdb reanalysed the 5' RACE reads using MiXCR and keeps one entry per CDR3 protein. The data contain roughly 340,000 distinct CDR3 sequences, 8.7% of them seen just once; the ten biggest clones take up roughly 18%. The sequencing used PBMCs, collected on the day of the first yellow fever vaccination. The receptor source for this set is a man younger than 35 who received the YFV17D yellow fever vaccine. Both conserved end residues are part of each CDR3. Each record gives: clone size, V gene, D gene, J gene, CDR3 DNA, CDR3 protein. A D gene is named only where the DNA matches it firmly. Expanded clones get a size class; other rows say once, few or many, or leave the size out.

NA	TRBV5-1	NA	TRBJ1-1	TGCGCCAGCAGCCCCCGGGAAGGCGGGAACACTGAAGCTTTCTTT	CASSPREGGNTEAFF
few	TRBV20-1	NA	TRBJ2-2	TGCAGTGCTAGCGCGACCCCCGGGACAAACACCGGGGAGCTGTTTTTT	CSASATPGTNTGELFF
NA	TRBV7-9	NA	TRBJ2-2	TGTGCCAGCGTCAACTCCGGGACAACCAACACCGGGGAGCTGTTTTTT	CASVNSGTTNTGELFF
many	TRBV9	TRBD2	TRBJ2-3	TGTGCCAGCAGCCACGCCCCCCCTAGCGGGGGGGACGATACGCAGTATTTT	CASSHAPPSGGDDTQYF
many	TRBV5-1	NA	TRBJ2-1	TGCGCCAGCAGCTGGGGGGCTAGGAATGAGCAGTTCTTC	CASSWGARNEQFF
few	TRBV5-1	NA	TRBJ2-3	TGCGCCAGCAGCTTGAGTGGGGCTCACACAGATACGCAGTATTTT	CASSLSGAHTDTQYF
few	TRBV4-3	NA	TRBJ2-7	TGCGCCAGCAGCCAAGTTGAGGGGGGGAAGATCTACGAGCAGTACTTC	CASSQVEGGKIYEQYF
few	TRBV4-3	NA	TRBJ2-2	TGCGCCAGCAGCCAAGATCGGGCGGACAGAAGACATACCGGGGAGCTGTTTTTT	CASSQDRADRRHTGELFF
NA	TRBV20-1	TRBD1	TRBJ1-1	TGCAGTGCTACGCAGGGGGCGCGTTCTGAAGCTTTCTTT	CSATQGARSEAFF
once	TRBV6-5	NA	TRBJ1-1	TGTGCCAGCAGTTTAAGGGGTGGACCGAACACTGAAGCTTTCTTT	CASSLRGGPNTEAFF
many	TRBV3-1	NA	TRBJ2-7	TGTGCCAGCAGCCAAGGGACTCCGGGGTCCGAGCAGTACTTC	CASSQGTPGSEQYF
few	TRBV6-6	NA	TRBJ1-2	TGTGCCAGCAGTGACGGGGGAGGTGGCTACACCTTC	CASSDGGGGYTF
NA	TRBV15	NA	TRBJ1-2	TGTGCCACCGCGCGAACTAAGACCGGCCCCTATGGCTACACCTTC	CATARTKTGPYGYTF
few	TRBV20-1	NA	TRBJ1-2	TGCAGTGCCAACAATGGCTACACCTTC	CSANNGYTF
NA	TRBV7-2	NA	TRBJ1-2	TGTGCCAGCAGCCCCGGGGGCCAGAGCTATGGCTACACCTTC	CASSPGGQSYGYTF
many	TRBV10-3	NA	TRBJ2-3	TGTGCCATCAGTGAGTCAGGCGGGGAGGCAGATACGCAGTATTTT	CAISESGGEADTQYF
many	TRBV5-1	NA	TRBJ2-1	TGCGCCAGCAGCTCCACCGTGGGGGGATACAATGAGCAGTTCTTC	CASSSTVGGYNEQFF